A selection of T cell receptor beta chains follows, all from one sample in a study of control samples from healthy donors and cancer patients. Only in-frame clones appear in the TCRdb table, and some are missing; sequencing was by immunoSEQ multiplex PCR. Altogether 120,000 or so clones are present, approximately 93% being singletons, with the ten largest covering about 7.2%. Sequencing was performed on blood. These receptors were collected from a woman younger than 35 in good health. CDR3s include the opening cysteine and the closing phenylalanine or tryptophan. Each record gives: J gene, V gene, D gene, clone size, CDR3 protein, CDR3 DNA. A D gene is named only where the DNA matches it firmly. Rows give clone size only sometimes, using once, few, many, or a class for an expanded clone.

>TRBJ2-5|TRBV28|NA|once
CASSLYPQETQYF
TGTGCCAGCAGTTTATACCCCCAAGAGACCCAGTACTTC
>TRBJ2-3|TRBV4-1|NA|NA
CASSQDQGKGTDTQYF
TGCGCCAGCAGCCAAGATCAGGGGAAGGGCACAGATACGCAGTATTTT
>TRBJ1-6|TRBV5-1|NA|NA
CASSLAVGGDWFGLHF
TGCGCCAGCAGCTTGGCCGTGGGAGGGGACTGGTTTGGCCTCCACTTT
>TRBJ1-5|TRBV28|NA|NA
CASSRFRGYPQPQHF
TGTGCCAGCAGCCGCTTTCGCGGCTACCCTCAGCCCCAGCATTTT
>TRBJ2-5|TRBV7-9|NA|once
CASSPNTETQYF
TGTGCCAGCAGCCCAAACACAGAGACCCAGTACTTC
>TRBJ2-6|TRBV7-8|NA|once
CASGPVGAAGANVLTF
TGTGCCAGCGGACCGGTTGGGGCCGCCGGGGCCAACGTCCTGACTTTC
>TRBJ2-5|TRBV27|TRBD2|NA
CASSERPAGELETQYF
TGTGCCAGCAGTGAAAGACCAGCGGGGGAATTAGAGACCCAGTACTTC
>TRBJ1-3|TRBV28|NA|NA
CASSRGGEYPSGNTIYF
TGTGCCAGCAGTCGGGGCGGCGAGTACCCCTCTGGAAACACCATATATTTT
>TRBJ2-3|TRBV6-6|NA|once
CASSPSQADPYPDTQYF
TGTGCCAGCAGTCCCTCCCAGGCCGACCCCTACCCAGATACGCAGTATTTT
>TRBJ2-5|TRBV14|NA|NA
CASSRSPKETQYF
TGTGCCAGCAGCAGGTCCCCTAAAGAGACCCAGTACTTC
>TRBJ1-5|TRBV28|NA|NA
CASSPGGWRQPQHF
TGTGCCAGCAGCCCGGGGGGGTGGCGGCAGCCCCAGCATTTT
>TRBJ1-1|TRBV19|NA|NA
CASTHPPGVNTEAFF
TGTGCCAGTACCCATCCCCCCGGGGTGAACACTGAAGCTTTCTTT
>TRBJ2-1|TRBV13|TRBD2|once
CASSLSSASGTFYNEQFF
TGTGCCAGCAGCTTATCGTCGGCTAGCGGGACATTCTACAATGAGCAGTTCTTC
>TRBJ2-3|TRBV19|TRBD1|NA
CASSIGTGRTDTQYF
TGTGCCAGTAGTATAGGGACAGGGAGAACAGATACGCAGTATTTT
>TRBJ1-2|TRBV7-9|TRBD1|NA
CASSFIVEGAGQAHYGYTF
TGTGCCAGCAGCTTCATCGTCGAAGGTGCGGGACAGGCCCACTATGGCTACACCTTC
>TRBJ2-7|TRBV18|TRBD1|NA
CASSPRGQGPYEQYF
TGTGCCAGCTCACCGCGTGGACAGGGCCCGTACGAGCAGTACTTC
>TRBJ1-2|TRBV4-1|NA|NA
CASSPPQRGGYTF
TGCGCCAGCAGCCCACCCCAAAGAGGAGGCTACACCTTC
>TRBJ2-5|TRBV11-2|NA|NA
CASNQTQYF
TGTGCCAGCAACCAGACCCAGTACTTC
>TRBJ2-1|TRBV19|NA|NA
CASRGTRSSYNEQFF
TGTGCCAGTCGAGGGACACGCAGCTCCTACAATGAGCAGTTCTTC
>TRBJ2-7|TRBV7-2|TRBD2|NA
CASSLGGTSEQYF
TGTGCCAGCAGCTTAGGCGGGACTAGCGAGCAGTACTTC
>TRBJ2-1|TRBV7-9|TRBD1|NA
CASSLVDREPWSYNEQFF
TGTGCCAGCAGCTTAGTGGACAGGGAGCCTTGGTCCTACAATGAGCAGTTCTTC
>TRBJ2-1|TRBV7-9|NA|NA
CASSFNNEQFF
TGTGCCAGCAGCTTCAACAATGAGCAGTTCTTC
>TRBJ1-4|TRBV15|TRBD1|once
CATSRDRNRGFEKLFF
TGTGCCACCAGCAGAGATAGGAACAGGGGTTTTGAAAAACTGTTTTTT
>TRBJ1-1|TRBV28|TRBD1|once
CASSLGGTVNTEAFF
TGTGCCAGCAGTTTAGGGGGGACAGTGAACACTGAAGCTTTCTTT
>TRBJ2-6|TRBV13|NA|NA
CASSQHHISGANVLTF
TGTGCCAGCAGCCAACACCACATCTCTGGGGCCAACGTCCTGACTTTC
>TRBJ2-2|TRBV2|TRBD2|NA
CASRYLGTSGKETGELFF
TGTGCCAGCAGATACTTAGGGACTAGCGGGAAGGAAACCGGGGAGCTGTTTTTT
>TRBJ1-3|TRBV28|NA|NA
CASTSAPPLAGRAIYF
TGTGCCAGCACCTCAGCCCCCCCTTTGGCCGGTCGGGCCATATATTTT
>TRBJ2-1|TRBV7-9|TRBD1|NA
CASSSFRGRSPVYNEQFF
TGTGCCAGCAGCTCCTTCAGGGGGCGGTCACCTGTTTACAATGAGCAGTTCTTC
>TRBJ1-5|TRBV20-1|TRBD1|NA
CSASRGQGINQPQHF
TGCAGTGCTAGTCGGGGACAGGGGATCAATCAGCCCCAGCATTTT
>TRBJ2-7|TRBV5-1|TRBD2|NA
CASSSGLAGVNEQYF
TGCGCCAGCAGCTCCGGACTAGCGGGAGTAAACGAGCAGTACTTC
>TRBJ2-1|TRBV5-1|NA|NA
CASSLGQLRHNEQFF
TGCGCCAGCAGCTTGGGGCAACTAAGGCACAATGAGCAGTTCTTC
>TRBJ2-5|TRBV7-9|TRBD2|NA
CASSFGRGGQETQYF
TGTGCCAGCAGCTTTGGACGGGGGGGTCAAGAGACCCAGTACTTC
>TRBJ1-2|TRBV7-2|TRBD1|NA
CASSTGTGVFGGYTF
TGTGCCAGCAGCACCGGGACAGGGGTTTTTGGGGGCTACACCTTC
>TRBJ2-3|TRBV11-3|NA|NA
CASSGTLGDTQYF
TGTGCCAGCAGCGGCACCTTGGGAGATACGCAGTATTTT
>TRBJ2-5|TRBV6-5|TRBD2|NA
CAIQLGGVQETQYF
TGTGCCATCCAACTTGGGGGGGTTCAAGAGACCCAGTACTTC
>TRBJ1-2|TRBV30|NA|NA
CAWIRGRSYGYTF
TGTGCCTGGATACGGGGCCGAAGCTATGGCTACACCTTC
>TRBJ2-3|TRBV3-1/TRBV3-2|NA|NA
CASRGASTDTQYF
TGTGCCAGCAGGGGGGCTAGCACAGATACGCAGTATTTT
>TRBJ2-3|TRBV5-1|TRBD2|NA
CASTGTSGRWSTDTQYF
TGCGCCAGCACCGGGACTAGCGGGAGGTGGAGCACAGATACGCAGTATTTT
>TRBJ2-1|TRBV15|TRBD2|once
CATSRDLAGNNEQFF
TGTGCCACCAGCAGAGATCTAGCGGGAAACAATGAGCAGTTCTTC
>TRBJ1-2|TRBV5-4|TRBD1|NA
CASSSDRDSINYGYTF
TGTGCCAGCAGTTCGGACCGGGACAGCATTAACTATGGCTACACCTTC
>TRBJ2-7|TRBV5-1|NA|NA
CASSLAPRSYEQYF
TGCGCCAGCAGCTTGGCACCCAGGTCCTACGAGCAGTACTTC
>TRBJ1-2|TRBV7-3|NA|once
CASSFLGIGPVNF
TGTGCCAGCAGCTTCTTAGGGATCGGCCCAGTGAACTTC
>TRBJ2-2|TRBV7-9|NA|few
CASSLFSSGELFF
TGTGCCAGCAGCTTATTTAGTTCCGGGGAGCTGTTTTTT
>TRBJ2-2|TRBV7-2|NA|NA
CASSLVTSGELFF
TGTGCCAGCAGCTTGGTGACGTCCGGGGAGCTGTTTTTT
>TRBJ2-7|TRBV10-2|NA|NA
CASSESASYDEQYF
TGCGCCAGCAGTGAGTCGGCCAGTTACGACGAGCAGTACTTC
>TRBJ1-2|TRBV5-1|NA|NA
CASSLGGQIPPGYTF
TGCGCCAGCAGCTTGGGAGGACAGATACCCCCGGGCTACACCTTC
>TRBJ2-7|TRBV6-5|TRBD1|NA
CASSYSSGGTYEQYF
TGTGCCAGCAGTTACTCTTCAGGGGGTACGTACGAGCAGTACTTC
>TRBJ2-3|TRBV6-5|TRBD2|NA
CASILAGSRSDTQYF
TGTGCCAGCATCCTAGCGGGCAGCCGATCAGATACGCAGTATTTT
>TRBJ2-1|TRBV6-6|NA|NA
CASMESRVNEQFF
TGTGCCAGCATGGAGAGCCGCGTCAATGAGCAGTTCTTC
>TRBJ1-1|TRBV28|TRBD1|once
CASSLNRDRGLYTEAFF
TGTGCCAGCAGTTTAAACCGGGACAGGGGGCTTTACACTGAAGCTTTCTTT
>TRBJ2-3|TRBV5-1|NA|NA
CASSFAGDSDTQYF
TGCGCCAGCAGCTTCGCCGGGGATTCAGATACGCAGTATTTT
>TRBJ1-2|TRBV6-6|TRBD1|NA
CASSYSGQDHYGYTF
TGTGCCAGCAGTTACTCAGGACAGGACCACTATGGCTACACCTTC